This TCR beta chain was sequenced in a study of blood T cell repertoires in COVID-19. Study summary: Acute and convalescent COVID-19 samples came from the United States, Italy and Spain. PBMCs, B-cell-depleted T cells, or T cells provided the cDNA or gDNA that made up the material.

Per the original methods: Nucleated cell number was recorded as an estimate derived from reference gene primer amplification. Repertoires were generated with immunoSEQ multiplex PCR, while TCRdb's copy carries only in-frame clones and drops some. The V and J calls and clone size were taken over from that table, and D and trimming were inferred from the DNA. Among 250,000 to 300,000 clones listed, about 88% were seen once. Germline V CDR1 and CDR2: KGHSH, LQKENI. The trim removed 5 bases at V and 2 bases at J, leaving 4 bases unmatched. CDR3 length: 15 residues. The receptor was isolated from a woman aged 60-75 years with acute or convalescent COVID-19. The V and J genes are TRBV18 and TRBJ2-1; TRBD1 aligns across 9 bases. Sequencing was done on a sample of peripheral blood. The DNA of the CDR3 is TGTGCCAGCTCAACCGGGACAGGGACCTACAATGAGCAGTTCTTC. Translation: CASSTGTGTYNEQFF.